The 23 T cell receptor beta chains given below trace back to one sample, sequenced in a study of CD8+ T cells in alopecia areata. Once RNA had been extracted, it was reverse transcribed into cDNA to act as the sequencing template. TCRdb's copy holds only in-frame clones and misses some; the assay was immunoSEQ multiplex PCR. The table lists around 200,000 clones, about three fifths of them singletons. Treatment of the sample: oral pan-JAK inhibitor, 5-10 mg twice daily. The source was CD4+ T cells sorted from blood, collected at week 4, from a patient treated with tofacitinib. All receptors derive from a human donor with alopecia areata.

This clone was counted at least ten times. CDR3 DNA: TGTGCCAGCAGGGGCCAGGGGGGCACTGAAGCTTTCTTT. Translating it yields CASRGQGGTEAFF. The chain employs TRBV7-8 and TRBJ1-1; 7 bases align to TRBD1. The ends lost 6 bases at V and 4 bases at J; junction bases unmatched: 5. CDR3 length equals 13 residues. CDR1 is SGHVS, CDR2 FQNEAQ, per germline. The full variable domain, rest sourced from reference TRBV7-8 and TRBJ1-1, is GAGVSQSPRYKVAKRGQDVALRCDPISGHVSLFWYQQALGQGPEFLTYFQNEAQLDKSGLPSDRFFAERPEGSVSTLKIQRTQQEDSAVYLCASRGQGGTEAFFGQGTRLTVV.

The chain couples TRBV29-1 to TRBJ1-1; D is unclear. Germline-derived CDR1 and CDR2 are SQVTM and ANQGSEA. The germline V and J ends were trimmed by 2 bases and 0 bases, with 7 bases remaining between them. The CDR3 runs to 13 residues. CDR3 in amino acids: CSVESGMNTEAFF. The CDR3 region has the DNA TGCAGCGTTGAATCCGGGATGAACACTGAAGCTTTCTTT.

The V gene is TRBV30, the J gene TRBJ1-2, with TRBD1 identical over 8 bases. Unmatched junction bases numbered 12, after V lost 2 bases and J lost 7 bases. The CDR3 length is 15 residues. Germline values: CDR1 GTSNPN, CDR2 SVGIG (reference sequence). Here the CDR3 reads CAWSTIRQGRGGYTF. The CDR3 nucleotides read TGTGCCTGGAGTACCATCCGACAGGGGCGGGGTGGCTACACCTTC.

This clone was counted only a few times. The chain carries TRBV29-1 and TRBJ1-2; D not certain. Trimming removed 3 bases from V and 4 bases from J, with 15 bases in between. CDR3 length: 14 amino acids. CDR1 is SQVTM and CDR2 is ANQGSEA in the germline V gene. In DNA form, the CDR3 reads TGCAGCGTTGATCGGGCAGGCCGAAGCTATGGCTACACCTTC. This gives the protein CSVDRAGRSYGYTF.

In DNA form, the CDR3 reads TGTGCCTGGACCGGCTTAGCTAACTATGGCTACACCTTC. Protein sequence: CAWTGLANYGYTF. The rearrangement links TRBV30 to TRBJ1-2, with D unclear. Per the germline V gene, CDR1 is GTSNPN and CDR2 is SVGIG (reference sequence). This CDR3 comprises 13 residues. With 4 bases removed from V and 0 bases from J, the gap between germline ends came to 9 bases. Variable domain in full (rest from reference TRBV30 and TRBJ1-2): SQTIHQWPATLVQPVGSPLSLECTVEGTSNPNLYWYRQAAGRGLQLLFYSVGIGQISSEVPQNLSASRPQDRQFILSSKKLLLSDSGFYLCAWTGLANYGYTFGSGTRLTVV.

V gene TRBV4-3 combines with J gene TRBJ1-2, with a tentative D call TRBD1 (5 bases). The V gene's germline CDR1 is LGHNA and CDR2 YSLEER. V was shortened by 5 bases and J by 4 bases, with 17 bases between the two germline ends. This CDR3 has 15 residues. CDR3 loop: CASSYGTRSTYGYTF. CDR3 DNA: TGCGCCAGCAGCTACGGGACGCGGTCCACCTATGGCTACACCTTC.

The V call is TRBV30, the J call TRBJ2-1; no firm D call. The germline V and J ends were trimmed by 3 bases and 9 bases, with 12 bases remaining between them. Germline V gene lookup returns CDR1 GTSNPN and CDR2 SVGIG (reference sequence). This CDR3 has 12 residues. In DNA form, the CDR3 reads TGTGCCTGGAGCGTAGGTATCCTTGAGCAGTTCTTC. Translating it yields CAWSVGILEQFF.

The chain has TRBV30 and TRBJ1-5; no clear D. CDR1 GTSNPN and CDR2 SVGIG come from the germline V gene (reference sequence). The CDR3 has 13 residues. The V end was cut by 2 bases, the J end by 4 bases, with 9 bases between. CDR3 in DNA: TGTGCCTGGAGTATGGACGGGAATCAGCCCCAGCATTTT. It yields the protein CAWSMDGNQPQHF.

The CDR3 sequence is CAWRYSERLGTEAFF. In DNA form, the CDR3 reads TGTGCCTGGAGATACTCGGAGCGGCTGGGCACTGAAGCTTTCTTT. The V call is TRBV30, the J call TRBJ1-1, with D unresolved. This CDR3 region has 15 residues. Trimming left V 3 bases short and J 4 bases short, with 18 bases between. Germline values: CDR1 GTSNPN, CDR2 SVGIG (reference sequence).

The CDR3 DNA is TGCGCCAGCAGTCCTCCGCACAGGGGGCATAGCAATCAGCCCCAGCATTTT. Amino acids: CASSPPHRGHSNQPQHF. V gene TRBV23-1 combines with J gene TRBJ1-5; 9 bases map to TRBD1. TRBV23-1 is an ORF for which the function is uncertain. The V segment lost 4 bases and the J segment 0 bases; nucleotides outside the gene matches: 7. This CDR3 comprises 17 residues.

This clone was seen a handful of times. The identical CDR3 is also encoded by other nucleotide sequences in the sample. V gene TRBV29-1 combines with J gene TRBJ2-1; 12 nucleotides agree with TRBD2. Germline V CDR1 and CDR2: SQVTM, ANQGSEA. V dropped 6 bases and J dropped 4; count of bases not matched to a gene: 1. The CDR3 has 13 amino acids. The CDR3 loop reads CSVLAGGYNEQFF. The CDR3 coding sequence is TGCAGCGTACTAGCGGGGGGTTACAATGAGCAGTTCTTC.

This clone was observed once. The rearrangement links TRBV19 to TRBJ2-5, with D unresolved. This CDR3 contains 15 residues. V was cut by 6 bases and J by 1 base, with 15 bases left in between. Per the germline V gene, CDR1 is LNHDA and CDR2 is SQIVND (reference sequence). The CDR3 is CASSLRGRTQETQYF. CDR3 nucleotide sequence: TGTGCCAGTAGCCTGAGAGGACGGACCCAAGAGACCCAGTACTTC.

The chain carries TRBV29-1 and TRBJ2-2, with D possibly matching TRBD1 (5 bases). The V gene lost 7 bases and the J gene lost 3 bases, with 12 bases spanning the gap. The CDR3 covers 13 residues. Germline lookup yields CDR1 SQVTM and CDR2 ANQGSEA. The CDR3 DNA reads as TGCAGCGCCTCGGACACGTACACCGGGGAGCTGTTTTTT. It is translated as CSASDTYTGELFF.

The gene calls are TRBV29-1 and TRBJ1-5; D is perhaps TRBD1 (5 bases). Germline V CDR1 and CDR2: SQVTM, ANQGSEA. The V end was cut by 6 bases, the J end by 6 bases, with 18 bases between. The CDR3 extends over 14 amino acids. CDR3 sequence: CSVAHRGAGQPQHF. The CDR3 region has the DNA TGCAGCGTAGCCCACCGAGGGGCGGGTCAGCCCCAGCATTTT.

Note on this clone: An end of the junction does not agree with germline; a read error may underlie this. J is TRBJ1-1 and V is TRBV4-3, with 8 positions matching TRBD1. From germline, CDR1 is LGHNA and CDR2 YSLEER. This CDR3 contains 12 residues. DNA for the CDR3: TGCGCCAGCAGCCAAGAGGGACTACAGGGGGTGTTT. Protein sequence: CASSQEGLQGVF.

The rearrangement links TRBV6-1 to TRBJ2-3, with TRBD2 matching over 8 bases. The CDR3 totals 17 residues. From germline, CDR1 is MNHNS and CDR2 SASEGT. The junction had 11 bases not matched to a gene; V was cut back by 4 bases and J by 2 bases. The CDR3 is CASSGEGTGGPTDTQYF. The DNA of the CDR3 is TGTGCCAGCAGTGGGGAGGGGACGGGAGGGCCCACAGATACGCAGTATTTT.

The V call is TRBV2, the J call TRBJ2-1; 8 nucleotides agree with TRBD1. With 4 bases clipped from V and 4 bases from J, the junction kept 3 bases outside the gene matches. The CDR3 extends over 14 amino acids. The V gene's germline CDR1 is SNHLY and CDR2 FYNNEI. CDR3 amino acids: CASSARTGYNEQFF. The CDR3, as DNA: TGTGCCAGCAGTGCACGGACAGGGTACAATGAGCAGTTCTTC.

The chain uses TRBV6-6 and TRBJ2-2; 7 bases map to TRBD1. The germline V gene encodes CDR1 MNHNY and CDR2 SVGAGI (reference sequence). This CDR3 comprises 16 residues. J gave up 0 bases and V 5 bases, and 6 bases lay outside the gene matches. The CDR3 bases are TGTGCCAGCAGTGTACAGACAGGGTCGAACACCGGGGAGCTGTTTTTT. This translates into CASSVQTGSNTGELFF.

The chain uses TRBV2 and TRBJ2-7; D remains ambiguous. The CDR3 extends over 13 amino acids. In germline, CDR1 is SNHLY, CDR2 FYNNEI. V was pared by 4 bases and J by 2 bases, with 9 bases between. The CDR3 region is CASSARLTYEQYF. In DNA, the CDR3 is TGTGCCAGCAGTGCCAGGTTGACCTACGAGCAGTACTTC. Complete variable domain (other parts from reference TRBV2 and TRBJ2-7): EPEVTQTPSHQVTQMGQEVILRCVPISNHLYFYWYRQILGQKVEFLVSFYNNEISEKSEIFDDQFSVERPDGSNFTLKIRSTKLEDSAMYFCASSARLTYEQYFGPGTRLTVT.

This chain's CDR3 is CASSQDVAQGAGYTF. The CDR3 nucleotides read TGCGCCAGCAGCCAAGACGTAGCACAGGGTGCTGGCTACACCTTC. The rearrangement joins TRBV4-1 to TRBJ1-2, with a weak D call TRBD1 (6 bases). The CDR3 sequence is 15 residues long. Germline CDR1 MGHRA, CDR2 YSYEKL. Trimming left V 0 bases short and J 7 bases short, with 15 bases between.

The chain uses TRBV5-4 and TRBJ2-3; 7 nucleotides align to TRBD2. Trimming removed 3 bases from V and 6 bases from J; junction bases left unmatched: 7. CDR1 SGHNT and CDR2 YYREEE come from the germline V gene (reference sequence). This CDR3 is built from 14 residues. The CDR3 nucleotides read TGTGCCAGCAGCTCGGCGGGAGTATTGGATACGCAGTATTTT. This encodes CASSSAGVLDTQYF.

The chain uses TRBV29-1 and TRBJ2-3; no firm D call. V dropped 7 bases and J dropped 6 bases, with 8 bases sitting between them. Germline CDR1 and CDR2: SQVTM and ANQGSEA. This CDR3 is 10 amino acids long. In nucleotides, the CDR3 is TGCAGCGCCGGGTGGGATACGCAGTATTTT. Amino acids: CSAGWDTQYF.

This chain links TRBV28 with TRBJ2-1; 11 nucleotides agree with TRBD2. Germline lookup yields CDR1 MDHEN and CDR2 SYDVKM. There are 16 residues in the CDR3. J lost 6 bases, V lost 7 bases, and 11 bases had no gene match. This chain's CDR3 is CASKTSGTPTGNEQFF. The CDR3 DNA is TGTGCCAGCAAGACTAGCGGGACGCCTACGGGCAATGAGCAGTTCTTC.